The present T cell receptor beta chain was sequenced within a study of blood T cell repertoires in COVID-19. Overall study context: T cells, B-cell-depleted T cells, or PBMCs provided the cDNA or gDNA that served as material.

This table comes from immunoSEQ multiplex PCR, and its TCRdb copy is limited to in-frame clones, with some not included. The repertoire holds under 200,000 clones, with roughly 84% as singletons. Seattle cases were enrolled at active infection and followed longitudinally. Losses at the gene ends were 3 bases for V and 7 bases for J; bases not matched to a gene: 8. The CDR3 spans 14 residues. Germline CDR1 and CDR2: DFQATT and SNEGSKA (reference sequence). V gene TRBV20-1 combines with J gene TRBJ2-5; 10 nucleotides match TRBD2. Material for sequencing was peripheral blood. This clonotype was sampled from a woman in her fifties or sixties with COVID-19, enrolled during active disease. Here the CDR3 DNA reads TGCAGTGCTAGTGTTCTAGCGGGGGAAGGGACCCAGTACTTC. Translation: CSASVLAGEGTQYF.